This T cell receptor (beta chain) was identified in a study of radiotherapy plus CTLA-4 blockade in lung cancer. Across the whole study: Overall, 18% of patients showed an objective response, while 31% attained disease control.

Libraries were prepared by immunoSEQ multiplex PCR; TCRdb keeps only in-frame clonotypes and omits some of them. The sample includes under 100,000 clones, around four fifths seen only once; the top ten take more than 14%. Focal radiation with ipilimumab CTLA-4 blockade was given to patients with chemo-refractory metastatic non-small-cell lung cancer. In this sample, this clone turned up a few times. The target antigen is unknown. Per the germline V gene, CDR1 is SGHTA and CDR2 is FQGNSA. The V end was cut by 3 bases, the J end by 10 bases, with 15 bases between. The CDR3 sequence is 14 residues long. Study-level findings and limits: In blood, after radiotherapy plus ipilimumab, tumor-derived TCR clones expanded. Early blood T cell clone dynamics, with interferon-beta, were reported to best predict response.

Here the sequenced sample was peripheral blood, taken from a patient treated with radiotherapy plus ipilimumab. This sequence was found in a human donor with non-small cell lung cancer that progressed on radiotherapy plus ipilimumab. This chain uses TRBV7-2 with TRBJ1-4; D might be TRBD1 (6 bases). DNA of the CDR3: TGTGCCAGCAGCTTCGAGGCAGGGGTGGGAAAACTGTTTTTT. As protein: CASSFEAGVGKLFF.